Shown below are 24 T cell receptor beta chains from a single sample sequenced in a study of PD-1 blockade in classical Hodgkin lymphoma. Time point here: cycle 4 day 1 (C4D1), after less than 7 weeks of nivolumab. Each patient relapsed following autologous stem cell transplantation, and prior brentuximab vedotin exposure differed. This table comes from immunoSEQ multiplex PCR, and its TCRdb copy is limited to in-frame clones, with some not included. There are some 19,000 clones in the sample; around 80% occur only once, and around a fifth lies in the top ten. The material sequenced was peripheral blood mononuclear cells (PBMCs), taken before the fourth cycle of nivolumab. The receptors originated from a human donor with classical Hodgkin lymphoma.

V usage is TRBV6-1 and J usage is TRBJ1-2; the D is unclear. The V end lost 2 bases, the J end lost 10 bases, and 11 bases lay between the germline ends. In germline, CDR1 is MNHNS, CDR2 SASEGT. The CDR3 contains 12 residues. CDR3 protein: CASSEYSFLYTF. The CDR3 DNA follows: TGTGCCAGCAGTGAATACAGCTTCCTCTACACCTTC.

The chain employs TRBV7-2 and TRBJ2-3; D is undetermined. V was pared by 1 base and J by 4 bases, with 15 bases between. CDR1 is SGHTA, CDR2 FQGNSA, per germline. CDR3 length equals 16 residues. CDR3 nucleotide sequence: TGTGCCAGCAGCTTAGTGTCCCTGGGAAGGGCAGATACGCAGTATTTT. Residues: CASSLVSLGRADTQYF.

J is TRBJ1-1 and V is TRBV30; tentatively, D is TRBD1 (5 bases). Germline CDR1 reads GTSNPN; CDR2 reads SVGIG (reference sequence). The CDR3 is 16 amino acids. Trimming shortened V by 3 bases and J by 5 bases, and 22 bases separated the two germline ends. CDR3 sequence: CAWRDPGPRMLTEAFF. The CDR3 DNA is TGTGCCTGGAGGGACCCGGGACCCCGCATGCTAACTGAAGCTTTCTTT.

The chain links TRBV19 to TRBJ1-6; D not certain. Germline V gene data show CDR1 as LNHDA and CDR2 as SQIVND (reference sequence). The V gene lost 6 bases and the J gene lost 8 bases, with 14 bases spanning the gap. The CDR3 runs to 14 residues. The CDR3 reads CASRLTLVYSPLHF. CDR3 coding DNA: TGTGCCAGTAGGCTAACGCTCGTCTATTCACCCCTCCACTTT.

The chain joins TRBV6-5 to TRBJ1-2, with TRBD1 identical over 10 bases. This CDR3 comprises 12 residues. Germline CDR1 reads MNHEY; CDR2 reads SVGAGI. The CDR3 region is CATGGLSNGYTF. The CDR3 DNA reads TGTGCGACAGGGGGCCTAAGCAATGGCTACACCTTC.

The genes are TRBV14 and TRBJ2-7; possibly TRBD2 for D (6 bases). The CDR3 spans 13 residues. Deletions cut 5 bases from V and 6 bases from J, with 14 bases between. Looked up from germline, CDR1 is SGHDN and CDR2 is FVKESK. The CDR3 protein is CASSASRGGEQYV. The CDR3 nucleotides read TGTGCCAGCAGCGCCAGCCGGGGAGGCGAGCAGTACGTC.

In DNA form, the CDR3 reads TGTGCCAGCAGCTCCAGTGTGGCCTACGAGCAGTACTTC. As protein: CASSSSVAYEQYF. The gene calls are TRBV7-2 and TRBJ2-7; no clear D. V lost 4 bases and J 2 bases, leaving 9 bases between the germline ends. Per germline, CDR1 SGHTA and CDR2 FQGNSA. The CDR3 sequence is 13 residues long.

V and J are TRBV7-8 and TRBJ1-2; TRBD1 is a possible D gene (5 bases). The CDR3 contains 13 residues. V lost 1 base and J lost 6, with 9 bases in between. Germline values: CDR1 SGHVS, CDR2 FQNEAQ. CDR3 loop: CASSLVRDHGYTF. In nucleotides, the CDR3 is TGTGCCAGCAGCTTAGTCAGGGACCATGGCTACACCTTC.

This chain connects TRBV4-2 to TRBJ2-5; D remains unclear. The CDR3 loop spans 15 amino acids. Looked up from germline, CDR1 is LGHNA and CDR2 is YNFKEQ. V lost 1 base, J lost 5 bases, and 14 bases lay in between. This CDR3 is CASSQGDTEWETQYF. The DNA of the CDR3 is TGTGCCAGCAGCCAAGGAGACACGGAATGGGAGACCCAGTACTTC.

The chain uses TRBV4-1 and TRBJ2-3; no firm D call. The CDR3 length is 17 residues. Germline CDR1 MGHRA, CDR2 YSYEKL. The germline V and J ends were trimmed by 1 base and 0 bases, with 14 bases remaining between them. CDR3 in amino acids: CASSQVAHSSSTDTQYF. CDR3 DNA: TGCGCCAGCAGCCAAGTGGCCCATAGCTCTAGCACAGATACGCAGTATTTT.

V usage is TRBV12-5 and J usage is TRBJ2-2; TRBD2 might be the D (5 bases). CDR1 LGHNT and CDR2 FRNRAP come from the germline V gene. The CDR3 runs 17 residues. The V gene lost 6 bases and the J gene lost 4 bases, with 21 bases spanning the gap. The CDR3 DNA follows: TGTGCTAGTGGATACGTGGTCCCCGGGGTTGGCACCGGGGAGCTGTTTTTT. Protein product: CASGYVVPGVGTGELFF.

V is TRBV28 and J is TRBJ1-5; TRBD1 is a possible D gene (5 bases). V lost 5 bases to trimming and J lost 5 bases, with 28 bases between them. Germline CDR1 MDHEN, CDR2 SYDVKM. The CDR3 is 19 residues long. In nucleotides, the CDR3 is TGTGCCAGCAGTATACCTCCGGGGTGGGGCGTCGTTGGGGATCAGCCCCAGCATTTT. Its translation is CASSIPPGWGVVGDQPQHF.

CDR3 sequence reads: CASSAGQGLQETQYF. The DNA for the CDR3 is TGTGCCAGCAGCGCGGGACAGGGGCTACAAGAGACCCAGTACTTC. V gene TRBV11-3 combines with J gene TRBJ2-5; 10 positions match TRBD1. The V and J ends lost 5 bases and 2 bases, in that order; junction bases with no gene match: 5. CDR3 length: 15 amino acids. Germline V CDR1 and CDR2: SGHNT, YENEEA.

The CDR3: CASSSLVRNTIYF. DNA for the CDR3: TGTGCCAGCAGTTCCCTCGTAAGAAACACCATATATTTT. The rearrangement uses TRBV28 and TRBJ1-3; D is undetermined. CDR3 length: 13 amino acids. In germline, CDR1 is MDHEN, CDR2 SYDVKM. The V and J ends lost 4 bases and 5 bases respectively, with 9 bases between them.

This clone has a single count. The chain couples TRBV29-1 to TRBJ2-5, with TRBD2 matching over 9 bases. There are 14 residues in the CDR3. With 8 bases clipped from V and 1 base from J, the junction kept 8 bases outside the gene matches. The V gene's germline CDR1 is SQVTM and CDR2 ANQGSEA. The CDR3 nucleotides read TGCAGCTTCCGCGGGGGGGGGATCCAAGAGACCCAGTACTTC. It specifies CSFRGGGIQETQYF.

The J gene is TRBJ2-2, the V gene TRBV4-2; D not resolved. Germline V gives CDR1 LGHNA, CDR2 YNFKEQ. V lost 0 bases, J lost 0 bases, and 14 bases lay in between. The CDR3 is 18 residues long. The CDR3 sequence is CASSQEGLWLTNTGELFF. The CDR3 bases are TGTGCCAGCAGCCAAGAAGGCTTATGGCTCACGAACACCGGGGAGCTGTTTTTT.

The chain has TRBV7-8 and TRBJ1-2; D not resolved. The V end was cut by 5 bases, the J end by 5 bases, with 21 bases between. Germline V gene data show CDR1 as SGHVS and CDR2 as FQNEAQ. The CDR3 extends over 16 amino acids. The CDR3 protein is CASSPYLIPRMYGYTF. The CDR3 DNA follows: TGTGCCAGCAGCCCATATTTAATACCTAGGATGTATGGCTACACCTTC.

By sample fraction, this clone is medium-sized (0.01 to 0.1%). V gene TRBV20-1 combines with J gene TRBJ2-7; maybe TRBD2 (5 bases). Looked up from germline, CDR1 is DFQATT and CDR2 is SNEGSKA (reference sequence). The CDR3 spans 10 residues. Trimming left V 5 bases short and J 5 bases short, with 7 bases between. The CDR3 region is CSAWENEQYF. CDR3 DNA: TGCAGTGCTTGGGAGAACGAGCAGTACTTC.

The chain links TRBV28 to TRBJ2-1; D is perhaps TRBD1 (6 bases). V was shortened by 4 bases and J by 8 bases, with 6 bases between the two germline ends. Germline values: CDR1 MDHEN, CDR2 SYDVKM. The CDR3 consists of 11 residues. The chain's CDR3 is CASSYRDEQFF. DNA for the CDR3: TGTGCCAGCAGTTACAGGGATGAGCAGTTCTTC.

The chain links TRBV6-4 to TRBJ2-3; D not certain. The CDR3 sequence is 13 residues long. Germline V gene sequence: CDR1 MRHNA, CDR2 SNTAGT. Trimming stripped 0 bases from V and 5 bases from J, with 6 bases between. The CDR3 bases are TGTGCCAGCAGTGACTCGTCGGAAGATACGCAGTATTTT. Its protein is CASSDSSEDTQYF.

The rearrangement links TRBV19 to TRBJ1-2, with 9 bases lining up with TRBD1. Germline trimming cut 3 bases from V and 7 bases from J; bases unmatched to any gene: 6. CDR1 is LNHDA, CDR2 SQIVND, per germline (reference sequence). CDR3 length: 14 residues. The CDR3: CASSIGQGWGGYTF. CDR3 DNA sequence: TGTGCCAGTAGTATCGGACAGGGGTGGGGTGGCTACACCTTC.

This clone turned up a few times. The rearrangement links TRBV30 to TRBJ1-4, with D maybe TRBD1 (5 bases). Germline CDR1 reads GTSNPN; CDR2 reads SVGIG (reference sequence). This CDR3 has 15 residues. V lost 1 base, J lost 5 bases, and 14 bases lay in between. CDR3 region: CAWSAAGGPNEKLFF. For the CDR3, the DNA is TGTGCCTGGAGTGCAGCGGGGGGACCAAATGAAAAACTGTTTTTT.

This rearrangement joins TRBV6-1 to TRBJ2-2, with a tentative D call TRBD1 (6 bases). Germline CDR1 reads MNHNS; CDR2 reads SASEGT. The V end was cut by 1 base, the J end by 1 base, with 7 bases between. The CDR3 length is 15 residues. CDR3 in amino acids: CASSEETGNTGELFF. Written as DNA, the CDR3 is TGTGCCAGCAGTGAAGAGACAGGGAACACCGGGGAGCTGTTTTTT.

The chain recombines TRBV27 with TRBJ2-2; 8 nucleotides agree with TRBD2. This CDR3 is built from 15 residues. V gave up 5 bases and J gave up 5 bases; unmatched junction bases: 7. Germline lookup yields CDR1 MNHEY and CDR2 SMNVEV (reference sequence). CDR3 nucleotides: TGTGCCAGCAGTGGAAGCGGGAGTGGAACCGGGGAGCTGTTTTTT. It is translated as CASSGSGSGTGELFF.